This TCR beta chain was observed in a study of blood T cell repertoires in COVID-19. Overall study: Donors in the United States, Italy and Spain gave samples during acute or convalescent COVID-19. Nucleic acid was either cDNA or gDNA, and it came from T cells, B-cell-depleted T cells, or PBMCs.

Using immunoSEQ multiplex PCR, the repertoire was profiled, and TCRdb retains in-frame clones only, with some absent. The sample lists just over 300,000 clones, 80% to 90% seen once, with around 8.9% in the top ten. Living in 24 US areas, the participants were between 18 and 89 years of age. V shed 3 bases and J shed 0 bases, with 8 bases lying between them. There are 14 residues in the CDR3. Germline lookup yields CDR1 SGHTA and CDR2 FQGNSA. The V call is TRBV7-2, the J call TRBJ2-5; D gene ambiguous. Material: PBMCs or T cells enriched from blood (not recorded which). This TCR derives from a woman aged 18 to 35 who had recovered from COVID-19. The CDR3: CASSFAGHQETQYF. CDR3 nucleotide sequence: TGTGCCAGCAGCTTCGCCGGTCACCAAGAGACCCAGTACTTC.